This is a list of T cell receptor beta chains from one sample in a study of T cell responses to AZD1222 COVID-19 vaccine. Measured with immunoSEQ multiplex PCR; TCRdb has only the in-frame clones, and not every one. The sample has approximately 100,000 clones, about 90% seen once. Here the sequenced sample was peripheral blood, taken on day 0 of AZD1222 vaccination. These receptors were taken from an adult in good health. The CDR3 runs from the conserved cysteine through the conserved F or W. Fields, in order: V gene, D gene, CDR3 length, clone size, J gene, CDR3 protein, CDR3 DNA. D genes are given only for firm matches. Rows may omit the clone size; those that give it use once, few, many or a size class.

V: TRBV5-4
D: -
length: 15
size: -
J: TRBJ2-1
CDR3: CASSPPGGVRNEQFF
DNA: TGTGCCAGCAGCCCCCCGGGCGGAGTCAGGAATGAGCAGTTCTTC

V: TRBV24-1
D: -
length: 14
size: few
J: TRBJ2-1
CDR3: CATSDLRDYNEQFF
DNA: TGTGCCACCAGTGATTTACGGGATTACAATGAGCAGTTCTTC

V: TRBV3-1/TRBV3-2
D: -
length: 15
size: -
J: TRBJ2-2
CDR3: CASSWGVVNTGELFF
DNA: TGTGCCAGCAGCTGGGGGGTGGTGAACACCGGGGAGCTGTTTTTT

V: TRBV19
D: -
length: 14
size: -
J: TRBJ2-7
CDR3: CASSIRPGAREQYF
DNA: TGTGCCAGTAGTATTAGGCCCGGGGCCCGGGAGCAGTACTTC

V: TRBV5-5
D: -
length: 15
size: -
J: TRBJ1-1
CDR3: CASSEGRGENTEAFF
DNA: TGTGCCAGCAGCGAGGGACGAGGGGAGAACACTGAAGCTTTCTTT

V: TRBV29-1
D: TRBD1
length: 15
size: -
J: TRBJ2-2
CDR3: CSVERDRGYPGELFF
DNA: TGCAGCGTTGAGAGGGACAGGGGGTACCCCGGGGAGCTGTTTTTT

V: TRBV4-3
D: -
length: 14
size: -
J: TRBJ1-3
CDR3: CASSHGSGGDTIYF
DNA: TGCGCCAGCAGCCACGGGAGCGGGGGGGACACCATATATTTT

V: TRBV7-9
D: -
length: 16
size: -
J: TRBJ1-2
CDR3: CASSLAVSWGPGGYTF
DNA: TGTGCCAGCAGCTTAGCGGTCAGCTGGGGTCCAGGCGGCTACACCTTC

V: TRBV5-8
D: -
length: 15
size: -
J: TRBJ1-6
CDR3: CASSLLTGPWSPLHF
DNA: TGTGCCAGCAGCTTGCTCACAGGGCCTTGGTCACCCCTCCACTTT

V: TRBV6-5
D: -
length: 15
size: -
J: TRBJ2-1
CDR3: CASSPPGTIYNEQFF
DNA: TGTGCCAGCAGCCCCCCCGGGACGATCTACAATGAGCAGTTCTTC

V: TRBV6-5
D: -
length: 13
size: -
J: TRBJ1-6
CDR3: CASWRDGNSPLHF
DNA: TGTGCCAGCTGGAGAGACGGAAATTCACCCCTCCACTTT

V: TRBV10-1
D: -
length: 12
size: -
J: TRBJ2-3
CDR3: CAFVSGTDTQYF
DNA: TGCGCCTTTGTTTCAGGCACAGATACGCAGTATTTT

V: TRBV19
D: TRBD2
length: 16
size: -
J: TRBJ2-1
CDR3: CASSLLTSGSVGEQFF
DNA: TGTGCCAGTAGTCTTCTGACTAGCGGGAGTGTGGGTGAGCAGTTCTTC

V: TRBV18
D: TRBD1
length: 16
size: -
J: TRBJ1-3
CDR3: CASSPGQGSSGNTIYF
DNA: TGTGCCAGCTCGCCCGGACAGGGGAGCTCTGGAAACACCATATATTTT

V: TRBV2
D: -
length: 11
size: once
J: TRBJ1-1
CDR3: CASSDYTEAFF
DNA: TGTGCCAGCAGTGATTACACTGAAGCTTTCTTT

V: TRBV9
D: -
length: 16
size: once
J: TRBJ1-1
CDR3: CASSVEVGWAKAEAFF
DNA: TGTGCCAGCAGCGTAGAAGTTGGGTGGGCAAAGGCTGAAGCTTTCTTT

V: TRBV5-6
D: TRBD2
length: 16
size: -
J: TRBJ2-2
CDR3: CASSWMTSGHTGELFF
DNA: TGTGCCAGCAGCTGGATGACTAGCGGGCACACCGGGGAGCTGTTTTTT

V: TRBV28
D: TRBD1
length: 14
size: -
J: TRBJ1-2
CDR3: CASSSGQGRDGYTF
DNA: TGTGCCAGCAGCTCAGGACAGGGAAGAGACGGCTACACCTTC

V: TRBV6-5
D: -
length: 14
size: -
J: TRBJ1-6
CDR3: CASSRQARNSPLHF
DNA: TGTGCCAGCAGTCGACAGGCCCGAAATTCACCCCTCCACTTT

V: TRBV9
D: -
length: 16
size: -
J: TRBJ2-5
CDR3: CASSMGIGGGKETQYF
DNA: TGTGCCAGCAGTATGGGCATAGGGGGAGGGAAAGAGACCCAGTACTTC

V: TRBV3-1/TRBV3-2
D: TRBD2
length: 17
size: once
J: TRBJ2-1
CDR3: CASSPGLAGEPYNEQFF
DNA: TGTGCCAGCAGCCCGGGACTAGCGGGAGAACCCTACAATGAGCAGTTCTTC

V: TRBV9
D: -
length: 14
size: -
J: TRBJ1-2
CDR3: CASSVDGTAYGYTF
DNA: TGTGCCAGCAGCGTAGATGGGACGGCTTATGGCTACACCTTC

V: TRBV29-1
D: TRBD1
length: 16
size: -
J: TRBJ1-3
CDR3: CSVGGTGDLSGNTIYF
DNA: TGCAGCGTTGGGGGAACAGGGGACCTCTCTGGAAACACCATATATTTT

V: TRBV7-8
D: -
length: 13
size: -
J: TRBJ2-1
CDR3: CASSLAQRNEQFF
DNA: TGTGCCAGCAGCCTGGCCCAGAGGAATGAGCAGTTCTTC

V: TRBV28
D: -
length: 13
size: -
J: TRBJ2-2
CDR3: CASSLGLTGELFF
DNA: TGTGCCAGCAGCCTGGGGTTGACCGGGGAGCTGTTTTTT

V: TRBV6-5
D: TRBD1
length: 15
size: -
J: TRBJ2-2
CDR3: CASSQTGANTGELFF
DNA: TGTGCCAGCAGTCAGACAGGGGCGAACACCGGGGAGCTGTTTTTT

V: TRBV5-4
D: TRBD2
length: 18
size: -
J: TRBJ2-3
CDR3: CASSLRASGRGSTDTQYF
DNA: TGTGCCAGCAGCTTGCGGGCTAGCGGGAGAGGTAGCACAGATACGCAGTATTTT

V: TRBV20-1
D: TRBD2
length: 14
size: -
J: TRBJ2-7
CDR3: CSASSGSGIFEQYF
DNA: TGCAGTGCTAGTTCAGGGAGCGGGATCTTCGAGCAGTACTTC

V: TRBV7-2
D: -
length: 14
size: -
J: TRBJ2-7
CDR3: CASSFLGLGYEQYF
DNA: TGTGCCAGCAGCTTTCTCGGGCTTGGGTACGAGCAGTACTTC

V: TRBV30
D: TRBD2
length: 15
size: -
J: TRBJ2-2
CDR3: CAWRRLAGGTGELFF
DNA: TGTGCCTGGAGAAGACTAGCGGGAGGGACCGGGGAGCTGTTTTTT

V: TRBV7-9
D: -
length: 12
size: -
J: TRBJ2-3
CDR3: CASSLADNTQYF
DNA: TGTGCCAGCAGCTTAGCTGACAATACGCAGTATTTT

V: TRBV3-1/TRBV3-2
D: -
length: 13
size: -
J: TRBJ2-5
CDR3: CASSDPVPGTQYF
DNA: TGTGCCAGCAGCGACCCGGTTCCAGGGACCCAGTACTTC

V: TRBV28
D: -
length: 14
size: -
J: TRBJ2-7
CDR3: CASWQGAWTYEQYF
DNA: TGTGCCAGCTGGCAAGGGGCTTGGACCTACGAGCAGTACTTC

V: TRBV3-1/TRBV3-2
D: -
length: 15
size: -
J: TRBJ2-4
CDR3: CASSHRQLAKNIQYF
DNA: TGTGCCAGCAGCCATCGACAACTAGCCAAAAACATTCAGTACTTC

V: TRBV6-4
D: -
length: 14
size: -
J: TRBJ1-6
CDR3: CASSAQIYNSPLHF
DNA: TGTGCCAGCAGTGCTCAGATCTATAATTCACCCCTCCACTTT

V: TRBV6-2/TRBV6-3
D: TRBD2
length: 17
size: -
J: TRBJ2-2
CDR3: CASSYRLTSVDTGELFF
DNA: TGTGCCAGCAGTTACCGACTAACTAGCGTGGACACCGGGGAGCTGTTTTTT

V: TRBV27
D: -
length: 11
size: -
J: TRBJ1-2
CDR3: CASSQGNGYTF
DNA: TGTGCCAGCAGTCAGGGGAATGGCTACACCTTC

V: TRBV25-1
D: TRBD1
length: 13
size: -
J: TRBJ1-1
CDR3: CASRGQGNTEAFF
DNA: TGTGCCAGCCGCGGACAGGGAAACACTGAAGCTTTCTTT

V: TRBV28
D: TRBD2
length: 16
size: -
J: TRBJ2-7
CDR3: CASNLPGTSGSYEQYF
DNA: TGTGCCAGCAATTTGCCCGGGACTAGCGGGTCCTACGAGCAGTACTTC

V: TRBV7-2
D: TRBD1
length: 15
size: -
J: TRBJ1-2
CDR3: CASSLVFGQGIGYTF
DNA: TGTGCCAGCAGCTTAGTATTCGGACAGGGGATTGGCTACACCTTC

V: TRBV6-1
D: TRBD1
length: 14
size: once
J: TRBJ1-1
CDR3: CASSQADRGPEAFF
DNA: TGTGCCAGCAGTCAAGCCGACAGGGGCCCTGAAGCTTTCTTT

V: TRBV19
D: -
length: 15
size: -
J: TRBJ2-2
CDR3: CASSIGGWGTGELFF
DNA: TGTGCCAGTAGTATAGGAGGCTGGGGCACCGGGGAGCTGTTTTTT

V: TRBV19
D: -
length: 13
size: -
J: TRBJ2-5
CDR3: CASSTGWQETQYF
DNA: TGTGCCAGTAGTACAGGGTGGCAAGAGACCCAGTACTTC

V: TRBV27
D: TRBD2
length: 22
size: -
J: TRBJ2-3
CDR3: CASSLSFVGLVGPHTSTDTQYF
DNA: TGTGCCAGCAGTTTATCGTTCGTGGGACTAGTCGGTCCCCATACTAGCACAGATACGCAGTATTTT

V: TRBV11-3
D: -
length: 15
size: -
J: TRBJ2-7
CDR3: CASSLKGEGFYEQYF
DNA: TGTGCCAGCAGCTTAAAGGGAGAAGGTTTCTACGAGCAGTACTTC

V: TRBV19
D: -
length: 15
size: -
J: TRBJ1-3
CDR3: CASKLGGSSGNTIYF
DNA: TGTGCCAGTAAACTAGGGGGTAGCTCTGGAAACACCATATATTTT

V: TRBV4-1
D: -
length: 15
size: -
J: TRBJ2-3
CDR3: CASSQDPTSWDTQYF
DNA: TGCGCCAGCAGCCAAGATCCAACCTCATGGGATACGCAGTATTTT

V: TRBV6-5
D: -
length: 15
size: -
J: TRBJ2-3
CDR3: CASSQRRQLTDTRYF
DNA: TGTGCCAGCAGTCAGCGACGACAGCTCACCGATACGCGGTATTTT

V: TRBV7-9
D: -
length: 14
size: -
J: TRBJ1-5
CDR3: CASSETGFNQPQHF
DNA: TGTGCCAGCAGCGAAACAGGGTTCAATCAGCCCCAGCATTTT

V: TRBV4-1
D: TRBD1
length: 16
size: -
J: TRBJ2-7
CDR3: CASSPDRGSVTYEQYF
DNA: TGCGCCAGCAGCCCCGACAGGGGTAGTGTGACCTACGAGCAGTACTTC

V: TRBV27
D: TRBD2
length: 17
size: -
J: TRBJ2-7
CDR3: CASSLTRLAGGIYEQYF
DNA: TGTGCCAGCAGTCTAACCCGACTAGCGGGAGGTATTTACGAGCAGTACTTC

V: TRBV10-3
D: TRBD2
length: 14
size: -
J: TRBJ2-3
CDR3: CAIRASGDPDTQYF
DNA: TGTGCCATCAGGGCTAGCGGGGATCCGGATACGCAGTATTTT

V: TRBV2
D: -
length: 15
size: -
J: TRBJ2-1
CDR3: CASDPGAGFYNEQFF
DNA: TGTGCCAGCGACCCTGGGGCGGGCTTTTACAATGAGCAGTTCTTC

V: TRBV10-3
D: -
length: 13
size: -
J: TRBJ2-1
CDR3: CAIKGGTGDEQFF
DNA: TGTGCCATCAAGGGCGGTACTGGCGATGAGCAGTTCTTC

V: TRBV11-3
D: -
length: 13
size: -
J: TRBJ1-6
CDR3: CASSFVTNSPLHF
DNA: TGTGCCAGCAGCTTTGTGACCAATTCACCCCTCCACTTT

V: TRBV6-5
D: -
length: 14
size: -
J: TRBJ2-1
CDR3: CASSYSGLLNEQFF
DNA: TGTGCCAGCAGTTACTCGGGACTTCTTAATGAGCAGTTCTTC

V: TRBV3-1/TRBV3-2
D: TRBD2
length: 11
size: once
J: TRBJ2-7
CDR3: CASSSWGGTYF
DNA: TGTGCCAGCAGCTCCTGGGGGGGGACGTACTTC

V: TRBV2
D: TRBD1
length: 15
size: few
J: TRBJ2-4
CDR3: CASQVRGTGENIQYF
DNA: TGTGCCAGCCAAGTGAGAGGGACAGGGGAGAACATTCAGTACTTC